This TCR beta chain originates from a study of T-cell memory formation after mild COVID-19 (dated by TCRdb to about 2021). With respect to the entire study: TCR sequence clusters from the two donors were found to be largely donor specific. Two young, previously healthy adult volunteers, one female and one male, were included in the cohort. Longitudinal TCRalpha and TCRbeta repertoire sequencing tracked T-cell clones expanding and contracting after mild COVID-19 in two donors. Summary of the overall study and its limitations: SARS-CoV-2 specificity was not confirmed for the second-wave clones peaking on day 37. Contracting CD4+ clones appeared mostly in the CM and EM memory subsets, whereas CD8+ clones were enriched in EMRA. The detection of some responding clones in pre-infection memory suggests that pre-existing cross-reactive memory T cells joined the SARS-CoV-2 response. From day 15 to 85, contracting clones showed balanced CD4/CD8 phenotypes, whereas a second wave of clones that expanded from day 15 to 37 leaned towards CD4+. The study covered only a couple of mild cases, and larger cohorts including severe cases with pre-infection samples were considered necessary.

The sample was run on an Illumina NovaSeq 6000. cDNA libraries for TCRalpha and TCRbeta were prepared by 5'RACE using constant-segment primers, with sample barcodes and unique molecular identifiers added. Trizol reagent was used to extract RNA from every sample. The libraries were amplified in two PCR steps, and the second step added a second sample barcode and Illumina TruSeq adapters. The libraries were sequenced on an Illumina NovaSeq using 2 x 150 bp paired-end reads. In the original analysis: Demultiplexing of reads and collapsing into UMI-guided consensus sequences were performed with migec v1.2.7. Using mixcr v2.1.11, UMI consensuses were aligned to TRA and TRB V and J templates and then assembled into clonotypes. Expanded or contracted clonotypes were those called significant by both edgeR and NoisET, with noise models trained on biological replicates. For edgeR calls, a false discovery rate-adjusted p below 0.01 and a log2 fold-change threshold of 1 were applied. As an exploratory analysis of dynamics, max-normalized trajectories of the 1000 most abundant clonotypes were examined by PCA with hierarchical clustering. Separately sequenced CD4+ and CD8+ repertoires were used to assign a CD4 or CD8 phenotype to each responding clone. Using fastp at Q25 and MiXCR, TCRdb reprocessed the public reads and kept productive beta chains. Entries are consolidated by CDR3 protein sequence, retaining the most common genes and DNA. The V and J calls come from TCRdb's annotation, not from the publication. The sample has approximately 350,000 distinct CDR3 sequences on record, over 10% of them singletons. The top ten constitute about 22% of the sample.

In the germline V gene (reference sequence), CDR1 corresponds to MNHNY and CDR2 to SVGAGI. At the junction V is shortened by 5 bases and J by 2 bases, with 7 bases in between. The CDR3 sequence holds 13 residues, the cysteine and phenylalanine included. Solely the CDR3 DNA is kept, with 39 bases framed from the first base. Comment on this clonotype: The clone's antigen remains unknown. No qualities accompany the bases; no much larger clone lies one base away.

PBMCs were isolated by Ficoll-Paque density gradient centrifugation. The clonotype comes from a man between 18 and 35 years old who had mild COVID-19 (a few samples of this study predate the infection). The sample titles of this study are shuffled in the database, so cell type and time point are left out; the donor was told from shared clones. Sequencing input: PBMCs or a T cell subset sorted from them (not recorded which). The chain uses TRBV6-6 and TRBJ1-5; no D gene call is confident. The CDR3: CASSAKGNQPQHF. The nucleotide sequence is TGTGCCAGCAGTGCTAAGGGCAATCAGCCCCAGCATTTT.